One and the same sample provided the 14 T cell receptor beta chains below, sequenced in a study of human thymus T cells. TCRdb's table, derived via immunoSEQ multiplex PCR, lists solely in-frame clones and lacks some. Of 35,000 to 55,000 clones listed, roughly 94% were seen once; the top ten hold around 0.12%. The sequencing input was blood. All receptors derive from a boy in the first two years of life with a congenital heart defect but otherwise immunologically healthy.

CDR3 DNA sequence: TGTGCCAGCAGTGAACTGGCCTACGAGCAGTACTTC. This gives the protein CASSELAYEQYF. The chain couples TRBV2 to TRBJ2-7; D remains ambiguous. CDR3 size: 12 residues. Trimming shortened V by 2 bases and J by 2 bases, and 4 bases separated the two germline ends. Germline values: CDR1 SNHLY, CDR2 FYNNEI.

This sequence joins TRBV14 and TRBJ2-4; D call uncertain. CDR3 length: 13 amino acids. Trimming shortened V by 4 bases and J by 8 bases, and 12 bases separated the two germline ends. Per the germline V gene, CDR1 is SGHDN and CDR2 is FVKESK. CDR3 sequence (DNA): TGTGCCAGCAGCCGCAGCGAGTACGACATTCAGTACTTC. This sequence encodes CASSRSEYDIQYF.

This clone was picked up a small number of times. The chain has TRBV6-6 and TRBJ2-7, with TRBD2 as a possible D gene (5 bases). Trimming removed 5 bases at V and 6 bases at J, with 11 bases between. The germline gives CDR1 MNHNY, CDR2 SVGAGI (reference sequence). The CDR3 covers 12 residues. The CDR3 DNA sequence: TGTGCCAGCAGTCCCAATCGGGGCGAGCAGTACTTC. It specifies CASSPNRGEQYF.

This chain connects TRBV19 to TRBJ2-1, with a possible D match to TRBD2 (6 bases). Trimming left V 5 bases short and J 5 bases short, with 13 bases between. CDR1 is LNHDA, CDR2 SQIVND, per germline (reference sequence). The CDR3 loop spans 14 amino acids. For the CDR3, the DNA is TGTGCCAGTAGTCCTCTTACTAGCAACAATGAGCAGTTCTTC. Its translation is CASSPLTSNNEQFF.

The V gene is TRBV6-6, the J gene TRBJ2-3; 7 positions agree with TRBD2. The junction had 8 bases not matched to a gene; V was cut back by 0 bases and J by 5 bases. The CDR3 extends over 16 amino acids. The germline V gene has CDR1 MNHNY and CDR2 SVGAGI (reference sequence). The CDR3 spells CASSYSRLAAGDTQYF. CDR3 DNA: TGTGCCAGCAGTTACTCGAGGCTAGCGGCCGGAGATACGCAGTATTTT.

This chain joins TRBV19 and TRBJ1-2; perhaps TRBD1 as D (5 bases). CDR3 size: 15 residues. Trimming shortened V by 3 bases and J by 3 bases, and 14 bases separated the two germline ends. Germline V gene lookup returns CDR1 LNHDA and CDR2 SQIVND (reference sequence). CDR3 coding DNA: TGTGCCAGTAGTATTGGATCCAGGGCGGACTATGGCTACACCTTC. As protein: CASSIGSRADYGYTF.

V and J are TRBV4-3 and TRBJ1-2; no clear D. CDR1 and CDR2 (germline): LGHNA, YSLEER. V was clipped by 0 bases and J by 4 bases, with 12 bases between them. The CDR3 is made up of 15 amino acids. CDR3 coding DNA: TGCGCCAGCAGCCAAGAGTCTCTACCGGGCTATGGCTACACCTTC. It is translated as CASSQESLPGYGYTF.

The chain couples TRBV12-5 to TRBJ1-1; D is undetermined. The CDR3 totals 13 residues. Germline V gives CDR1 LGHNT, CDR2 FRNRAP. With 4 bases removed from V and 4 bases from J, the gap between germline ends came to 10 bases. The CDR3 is CASGWGSATEAFF. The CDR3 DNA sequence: TGTGCTAGTGGTTGGGGTTCTGCCACTGAAGCTTTCTTT.

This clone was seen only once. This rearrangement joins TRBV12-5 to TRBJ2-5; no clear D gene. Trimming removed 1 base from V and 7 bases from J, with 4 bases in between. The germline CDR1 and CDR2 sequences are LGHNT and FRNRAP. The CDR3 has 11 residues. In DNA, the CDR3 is TGTGCTAGTGGTTTGGCCGGGACCCAGTACTTC. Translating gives CASGLAGTQYF.

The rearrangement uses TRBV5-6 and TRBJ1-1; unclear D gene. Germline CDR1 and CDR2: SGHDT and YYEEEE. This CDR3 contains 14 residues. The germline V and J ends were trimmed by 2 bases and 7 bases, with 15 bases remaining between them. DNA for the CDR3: TGTGCCAGCAGCTTACCGACAAGGTTCAATGAAGCTTTCTTT. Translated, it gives CASSLPTRFNEAFF.

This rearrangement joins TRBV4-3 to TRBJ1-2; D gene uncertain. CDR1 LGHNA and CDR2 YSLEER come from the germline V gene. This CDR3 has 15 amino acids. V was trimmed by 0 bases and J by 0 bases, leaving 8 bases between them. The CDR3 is CASSQDPGPNYGYTF. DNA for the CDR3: TGCGCCAGCAGCCAAGATCCAGGTCCTAACTATGGCTACACCTTC.

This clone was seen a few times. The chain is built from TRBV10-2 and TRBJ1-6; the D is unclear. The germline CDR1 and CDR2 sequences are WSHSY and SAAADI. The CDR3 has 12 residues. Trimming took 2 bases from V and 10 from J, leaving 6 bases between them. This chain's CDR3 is CASSEGLSPLHF. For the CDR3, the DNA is TGCGCCAGCAGTGAGGGGCTGTCACCCCTCCACTTT.

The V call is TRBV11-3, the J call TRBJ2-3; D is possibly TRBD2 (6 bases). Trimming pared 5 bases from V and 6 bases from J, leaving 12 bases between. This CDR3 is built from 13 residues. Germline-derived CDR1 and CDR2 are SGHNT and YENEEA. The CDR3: CASSRGSGDTQYF. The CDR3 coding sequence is TGTGCCAGCAGCCGGGGGTCTGGGGATACGCAGTATTTT. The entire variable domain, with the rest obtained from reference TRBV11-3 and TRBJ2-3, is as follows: EAGVVQSPRYKIIEKKQPVAFWCNPISGHNTLYWYLQNLGQGPELLIRYENEEAVDDSQLPKDRFSAERLKGVDSTLKIQPAELGDSAVYLCASSRGSGDTQYFGPGTRLTVL.

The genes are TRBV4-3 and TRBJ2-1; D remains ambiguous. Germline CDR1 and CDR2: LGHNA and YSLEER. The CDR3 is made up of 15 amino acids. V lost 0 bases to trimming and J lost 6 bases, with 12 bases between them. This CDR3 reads CASSQERPLGNEQFF. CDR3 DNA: TGCGCCAGCAGCCAAGAGCGGCCGCTGGGCAATGAGCAGTTCTTC.